The 9 T cell receptor beta chains below all came from one sample that was sequenced in a study of T cell responses to AZD1222 COVID-19 vaccine (dated by TCRdb to the early 2020s). The time point tag for this specimen amounts to: baseline before first vaccination. The library was built by means of the immunoSEQ multiplex PCR assay. TCRdb retrieved this table from immuneACCESS and kept in-frame rearrangements only. Not all clones are present; in checked studies, unresolved V genes account for under half, and no reason is known for the remainder. The sample data list around 110,000 clones, and around 82% of these were observed just once. About 9.7% of the sample comes from the top ten. The sequenced sample was peripheral blood, obtained on day 0 of AZD1222 vaccination. The source of these receptors is an adult in good health.

The count of this clone is one. V usage is TRBV12-3 or TRBV12-4 and J usage is TRBJ1-1, with D perhaps matching TRBD1 (5 bases). Trimming pared 11 bases from V and 11 bases from J, leaving 18 bases between. This CDR3 has 11 amino acids. The CDR3 region is CAVRATGMAFF. The CDR3 region has the DNA TGTGCCGTCAGGGCCACGGGGATGGCTTTCTTT.

This clone was observed a single time. This sequence joins TRBV18 and TRBJ1-1, with TRBD1 identical over 7 bases. Losses at the gene ends were 3 bases for V and 10 bases for J; bases not matched to a gene: 14. The CDR3 has 15 residues. The V gene's germline CDR1 is KGHSH and CDR2 LQKENI. CDR3 in DNA: TGTGCCAGCTCACCGCGGGACAGCGTTCATCTAGGAGCTTTCTTT. Translating it yields CASSPRDSVHLGAFF.

The gene calls are TRBV3-1 (or the pseudogene TRBV3-2) and TRBJ1-1, with 8 bases lining up with TRBD1. Per germline, CDR1 LGHDT and CDR2 YNNKEL (reference sequence). The CDR3 consists of 19 residues. The V and J ends lost 4 bases and 1 base, in that order; junction bases with no gene match: 17. The DNA of the CDR3 is TGTGCCAGCAGCCGCAGAAGATGGTCAGGGGGCGCGGGGAACACTGAAGCTTTCTTT. Translating it yields CASSRRRWSGGAGNTEAFF.

The CDR3 sequence is CASSYSKSLFYEQYF. CDR3 bases: TGTGCCAGCAGTTACTCGAAGTCCCTATTCTACGAGCAGTACTTC. The J gene is TRBJ2-7, the V gene TRBV6-5, with unresolved D. Germline CDR1 and CDR2: MNHEY and SVGAGI. Trimming shortened V by 0 bases and J by 3 bases, and 12 bases separated the two germline ends. The length of the CDR3 is 15 residues.

The rearrangement uses TRBV27 and TRBJ2-1; 7 bases match TRBD2. This CDR3 has 17 residues. From germline, CDR1 is MNHEY and CDR2 SMNVEV (reference sequence). J lost 5 bases, V lost 3 bases, and 13 bases had no gene match. Here the CDR3 reads CASSFSHQRGPNNEQFF. CDR3 coding DNA: TGTGCCAGCAGTTTCTCTCACCAGCGGGGACCTAACAATGAGCAGTTCTTC.

V is TRBV5-1 and J is TRBJ1-6; perhaps TRBD1 as D (6 bases). The V and J ends lost 0 bases and 8 bases respectively, with 12 bases between them. The CDR3 covers 15 residues. Germline CDR1 is SGHRS and CDR2 is YFSETQ. The CDR3 loop reads CASSLGQGKDSPLHF. The CDR3 nucleotides are TGCGCCAGCAGCTTGGGGCAGGGGAAAGATTCACCCCTCCACTTT.

V usage is TRBV5-6 and J usage is TRBJ1-6; 7 bases are shared with TRBD1. The CDR3 has 14 residues. Germline CDR1 SGHDT, CDR2 YYEEEE. J was trimmed by 10 bases and V by 3 bases; bases with no gene match: 7. CDR3: CASSSLTGLSPLHF. Written as DNA, the CDR3 is TGTGCCAGCAGCTCTTTGACAGGGCTCTCACCCCTCCACTTT.

V and J are TRBV14 and TRBJ2-3; D gene uncertain. Per the germline V gene, CDR1 is SGHDN and CDR2 is FVKESK. V shed 6 bases and J shed 0 bases, with 7 bases lying between them. CDR3 size: 13 residues. The CDR3 DNA sequence: TGTGCCAGCAGGATGCAGAGCACAGATACGCAGTATTTT. Amino acid sequence: CASRMQSTDTQYF. Supplemented by reference TRBV14 and TRBJ2-3, the full variable domain reads EAGVTQFPSHSVIEKGQTVTLRCDPISGHDNLYWYRRVMGKEIKFLLHFVKESKQDESGMPNNRFLAERTGGTYSTLKVQPAELEDSGVYFCASRMQSTDTQYFGPGTRLTVL.

The rearrangement joins TRBV5-1 to TRBJ2-2; D is unclear. The CDR3 has 15 amino acids. In germline, CDR1 is SGHRS, CDR2 YFSETQ. Trimming cost V 4 bases and J 0 bases, with 10 bases left between them. Here the CDR3 reads CASSPLSTNTGELFF. The CDR3 DNA is TGCGCCAGCAGCCCTCTCTCTACGAACACCGGGGAGCTGTTTTTT. Combining the CDR3 with reference TRBV5-1 and TRBJ2-2 gives the whole variable domain KAGVTQTPRYLIKTRGQQVTLSCSPISGHRSVSWYQQTPGQGLQFLFEYFSETQRNKGNFPGRFSGRQFSNSRSEMNVSTLELGDSALYLCASSPLSTNTGELFFGEGSRLTVL.